This T cell receptor beta chain emerged from a study of cytomegalovirus exposure and HLA in healthy donors. Whole-study context: There were under 130 million unique TCR beta sequences, drawn from about 179 million T cells, in an earlier analysis. The study's findings and limits: In all likelihood, a cluster of highly shared sequence variants was a sequencing artifact.

Comments on this clone: What it recognizes is unknown.

This PCR relied on a set of 60 Vbeta primers and 13 Jbeta primers. Sequenced by immunoSEQ multiplex PCR; TCRdb stores in-frame clones only, minus some. The sample has approximately 140,000 clones; around 90% are singletons. This TCR was recovered from a middle-aged woman in good health and CMV-seronegative. Material: PBMCs.

The CDR3 DNA follows: TGTGCCAGCAGCTTAGCTCGGACTATCCGCGGGGAGCTGTTTTTT. It is translated as CASSLARTIRGELFF. This sequence joins TRBV7-2 and TRBJ2-2; tentatively, D is TRBD2 (6 bases). This CDR3 contains 15 residues. V was trimmed by 0 bases and J by 7 bases, leaving 12 bases between them. Germline assignment: CDR1 SGHTA and CDR2 FQGNSA.